The rows below give T cell receptor beta chains drawn from one sample of a study of Ad26.COV2.S vaccination and SARS-CoV-2 variants. This table comes from immunoSEQ multiplex PCR, and its TCRdb copy is limited to in-frame clones, with some not included. The top ten clones hold roughly 3.5% of a sample with hundreds of thousands of clones, approximately 89% of them seen once. Sequenced material: peripheral blood, taken in a trial of Ad26.COV2.S vaccine versus placebo. The origin of the receptors is a person between 18 and 59 years old who received the Ad26.COV2.S COVID-19 vaccine or a placebo. CDR3s include the opening cysteine and the closing phenylalanine or tryptophan. The order of the fields is V gene, clone size, CDR3 protein. The size of a clone is reported for some rows only, either as once, few or many, or as a class for expanded clones.

>TRBV6-5|once
CASSPVATDTQYF
>TRBV5-6|NA
CASSPDRVNTEAFF
>TRBV6-5|NA
CASRDGANEKLFF
>TRBV4-1|NA
CASSQQQGAPYNEQFF
>TRBV6-5|once
CASAFNEQFF
>TRBV6-1|NA
CASSEQGSEKLFF
>TRBV5-1|NA
CASSLDGGSVQPQHF
>TRBV29-1|few
CSVSGWLPQNIGYEQYF
>TRBV6-1|NA
CASSEWGTGSYEQYF
>TRBV5-6|NA
CASSPDGAGSPLHF
>TRBV13|NA
CASSLEGAHLYEQYF
>TRBV10-3|NA
CAIRRTIANTGELFF
>TRBV2|NA
CASRTVSGANVLTF
>TRBV19|NA
CASSMSDKTNTEAFF
>TRBV5-5|NA
CASSPQGINIQYF
>TRBV6-5|NA
CASSTRDSREAFF
>TRBV7-9|NA
CASRPGRAGQETQYF
>TRBV28|NA
CASSPGTWAETQYF
>TRBV28|NA
CATQRVGTEAFF
>TRBV6-1|NA
CASSELPGTNYGYTF
>TRBV6-2/TRBV6-3|NA
CASSYRGRIGPGELFF
>TRBV27|few
CASSKGRGRRTEAFF